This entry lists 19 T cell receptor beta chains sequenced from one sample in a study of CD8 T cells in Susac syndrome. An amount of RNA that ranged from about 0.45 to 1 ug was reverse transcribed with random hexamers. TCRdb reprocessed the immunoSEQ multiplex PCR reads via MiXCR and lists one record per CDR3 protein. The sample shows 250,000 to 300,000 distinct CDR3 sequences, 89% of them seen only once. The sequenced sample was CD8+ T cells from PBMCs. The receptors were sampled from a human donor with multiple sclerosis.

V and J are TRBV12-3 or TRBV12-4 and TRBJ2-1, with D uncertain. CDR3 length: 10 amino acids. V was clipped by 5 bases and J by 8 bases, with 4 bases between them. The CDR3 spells CASSNHEQFF. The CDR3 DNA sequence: TGTGCCAGCAGTAACCATGAGCAGTTCTTC.

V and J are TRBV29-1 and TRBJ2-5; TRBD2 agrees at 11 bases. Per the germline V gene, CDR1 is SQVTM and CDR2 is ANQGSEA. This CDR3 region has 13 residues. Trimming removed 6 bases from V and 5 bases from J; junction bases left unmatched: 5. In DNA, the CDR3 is TGCAGCGTCATAGCGGGAGGGATGGAGACCCAGTACTTC. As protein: CSVIAGGMETQYF.

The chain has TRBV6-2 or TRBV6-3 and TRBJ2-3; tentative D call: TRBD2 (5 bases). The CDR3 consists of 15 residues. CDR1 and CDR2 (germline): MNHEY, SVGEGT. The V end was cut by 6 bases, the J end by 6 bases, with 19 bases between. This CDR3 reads CASSPTLAGSDTQYF. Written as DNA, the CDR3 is TGTGCCAGCAGCCCCACGCTAGCTGGGTCGGATACGCAGTATTTT.

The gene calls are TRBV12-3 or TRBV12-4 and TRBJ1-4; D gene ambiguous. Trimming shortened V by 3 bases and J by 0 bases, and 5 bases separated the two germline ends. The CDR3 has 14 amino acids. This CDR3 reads CASSLWTTNEKLFF. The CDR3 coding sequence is TGTGCCAGCAGTTTGTGGACAACTAATGAAAAACTGTTTTTT.

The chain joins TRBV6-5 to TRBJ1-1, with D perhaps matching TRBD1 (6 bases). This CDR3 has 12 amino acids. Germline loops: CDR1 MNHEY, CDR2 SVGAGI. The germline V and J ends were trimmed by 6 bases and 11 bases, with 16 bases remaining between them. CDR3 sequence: CASSTDSQGAFF. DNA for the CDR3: TGTGCCAGCAGCACGGACAGCCAGGGGGCTTTCTTT.

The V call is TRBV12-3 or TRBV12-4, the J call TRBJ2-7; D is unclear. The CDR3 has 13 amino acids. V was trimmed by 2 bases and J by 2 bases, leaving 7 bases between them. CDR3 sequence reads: CASSLLGPYEQYF. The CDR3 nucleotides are TGTGCCAGCAGTTTACTGGGTCCCTACGAGCAGTACTTC.

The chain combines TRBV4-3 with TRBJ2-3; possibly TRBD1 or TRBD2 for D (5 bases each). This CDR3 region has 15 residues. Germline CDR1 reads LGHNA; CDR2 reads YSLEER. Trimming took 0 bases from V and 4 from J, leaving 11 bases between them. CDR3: CASSQDPLGADTQYF. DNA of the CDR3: TGCGCCAGCAGCCAAGATCCGTTGGGGGCAGATACGCAGTATTTT.

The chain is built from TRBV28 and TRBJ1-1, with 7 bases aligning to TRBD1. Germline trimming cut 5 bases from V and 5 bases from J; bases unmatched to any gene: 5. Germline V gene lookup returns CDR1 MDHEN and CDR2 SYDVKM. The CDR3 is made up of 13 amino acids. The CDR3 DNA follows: TGTGCCAGCAGTCGCGGACAGGTAACTGAAGCTTTCTTT. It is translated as CASSRGQVTEAFF.

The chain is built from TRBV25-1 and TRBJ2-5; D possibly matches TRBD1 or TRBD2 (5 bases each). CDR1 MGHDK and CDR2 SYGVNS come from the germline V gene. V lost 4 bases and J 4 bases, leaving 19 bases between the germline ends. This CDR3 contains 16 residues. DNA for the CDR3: TGTGCCAGCAGTGCCCCGGGGCTAGTGCAGGGAGAGACCCAGTACTTC. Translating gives CASSAPGLVQGETQYF.

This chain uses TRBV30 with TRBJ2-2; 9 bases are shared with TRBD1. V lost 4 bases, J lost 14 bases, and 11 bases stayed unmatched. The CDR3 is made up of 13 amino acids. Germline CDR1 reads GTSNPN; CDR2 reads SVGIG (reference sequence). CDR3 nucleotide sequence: TGTGCCTGGACCCAATCCGGGACAGGGAGACTGTTTTTT. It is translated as CAWTQSGTGRLFF. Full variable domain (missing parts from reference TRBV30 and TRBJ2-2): SQTIHQWPATLVQPVGSPLSLECTVEGTSNPNLYWYRQAAGRGLQLLFYSVGIGQISSEVPQNLSASRPQDRQFILSSKKLLLSDSGFYLCAWTQSGTGRLFFGEGSRLTVL.

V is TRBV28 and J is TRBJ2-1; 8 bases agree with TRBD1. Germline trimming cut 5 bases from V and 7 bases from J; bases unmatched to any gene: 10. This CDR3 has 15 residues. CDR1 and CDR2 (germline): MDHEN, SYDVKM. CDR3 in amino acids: CASSRPGQGRNEQFF. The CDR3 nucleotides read TGTGCCAGCAGTCGCCCCGGACAGGGTAGGAATGAGCAGTTCTTC.

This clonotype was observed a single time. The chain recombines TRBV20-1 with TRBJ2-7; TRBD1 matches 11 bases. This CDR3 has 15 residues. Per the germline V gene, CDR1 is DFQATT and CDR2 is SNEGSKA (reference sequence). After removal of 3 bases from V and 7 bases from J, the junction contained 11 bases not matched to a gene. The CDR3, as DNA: TGCAGTGCTAGGAATCGGGACAGGGGGATTCATGAGCAGTACTTC. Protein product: CSARNRDRGIHEQYF.

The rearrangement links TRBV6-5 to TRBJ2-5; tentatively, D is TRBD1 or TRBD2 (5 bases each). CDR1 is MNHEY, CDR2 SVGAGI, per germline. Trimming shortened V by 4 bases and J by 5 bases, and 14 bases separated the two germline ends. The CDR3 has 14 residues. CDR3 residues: CASSSSGRPETQYF. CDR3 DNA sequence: TGTGCCAGCAGTTCCTCGGGACGCCCGGAGACCCAGTACTTC.

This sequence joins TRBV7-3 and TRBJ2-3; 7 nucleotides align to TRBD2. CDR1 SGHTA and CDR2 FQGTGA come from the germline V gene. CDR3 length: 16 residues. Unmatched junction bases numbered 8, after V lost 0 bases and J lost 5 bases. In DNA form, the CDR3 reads TGTGCCAGCAGCTTAACCCCAGGCGGGAGCTTAGATACGCAGTATTTT. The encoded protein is CASSLTPGGSLDTQYF. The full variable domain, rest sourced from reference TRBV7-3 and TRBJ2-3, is GAGVSQTPSNKVTEKGKYVELRCDPISGHTALYWYRQSLGQGPEFLIYFQGTGAADDSGLPNDRFFAVRPEGSVSTLKIQRTERGDSAVYLCASSLTPGGSLDTQYFGPGTRLTVL.

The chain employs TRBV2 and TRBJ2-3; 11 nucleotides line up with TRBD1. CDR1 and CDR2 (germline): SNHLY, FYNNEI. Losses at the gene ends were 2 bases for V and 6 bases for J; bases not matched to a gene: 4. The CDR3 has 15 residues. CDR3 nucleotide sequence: TGTGCCAGCAGTGAACGGACAGGGGGCTTGGATACGCAGTATTTT. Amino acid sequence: CASSERTGGLDTQYF.

The DNA of the CDR3 is TGTGCCAGCAGCGTTACAGGGGGCGCGGGAAATCAGCCCCAGCATTTT. This codes for CASSVTGGAGNQPQHF. The genes are TRBV7-8 and TRBJ1-5; 9 bases fit TRBD1. The CDR3 runs to 16 residues. With V trimmed by 5 bases and J by 4 bases, 9 bases remained unmatched. Germline CDR1 is SGHVS and CDR2 is FQNEAQ.

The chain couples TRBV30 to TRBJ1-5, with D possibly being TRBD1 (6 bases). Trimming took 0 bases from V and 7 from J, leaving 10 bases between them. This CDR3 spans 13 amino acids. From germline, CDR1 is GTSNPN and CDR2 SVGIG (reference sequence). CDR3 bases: TGTGCCTGGAGTGTCGGGGGCGTCCAGCCCCAGCATTTT. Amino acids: CAWSVGGVQPQHF.

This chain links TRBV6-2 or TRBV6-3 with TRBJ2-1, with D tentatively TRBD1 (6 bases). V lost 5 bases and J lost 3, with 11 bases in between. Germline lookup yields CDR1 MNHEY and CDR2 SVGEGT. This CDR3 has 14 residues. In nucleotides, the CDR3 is TGTGCCAGCAGTCTTACAGGGTACTACAATGAGCAGTTCTTC. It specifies CASSLTGYYNEQFF.

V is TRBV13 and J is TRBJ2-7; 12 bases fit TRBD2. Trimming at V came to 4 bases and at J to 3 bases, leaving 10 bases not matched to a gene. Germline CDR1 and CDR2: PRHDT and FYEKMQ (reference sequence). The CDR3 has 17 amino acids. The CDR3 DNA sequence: TGTGCCAGCAGCTCGACTAGCGGGAGTCCTCCCGGCTACGAGCAGTACTTC. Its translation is CASSSTSGSPPGYEQYF.